This T cell receptor (beta chain) was recovered during a study of follicular helper T cells after annual influenza vaccination. As for the study in general: For some subjects, blood spans the 2013-2014, 2014-2015 and 2015-2016 annual vaccinations. Study findings and constraints: Successive annual vaccinations recalled a recurrent oligoclonal ICOS+CD38+ cTfh response with influenza-specific clonotypes.

The CDR3 loop spans 15 amino acids. Trimming cost V 2 bases and J 3 bases, with 12 bases left between them. Germline V gene sequence: CDR1 WNHNN, CDR2 SYGVQD (reference sequence). Concerning this clone: The target antigen is unknown.

This sample's time point: 2015-2016 season, 7 days after influenza vaccination. Vaccine contraindications, substance abuse, HIV/AIDS, active malignancy and active illness excluded donors. Cells are cTfh (non-naive CD4+CXCR5+PD-1+), split by ICOS and CD38 into double-positive or double-negative. Sequencing used immunoSEQ multiplex PCR; TCRdb keeps in-frame clones, though not all of them. The sample holds 9,500 or so clones; approximately 78% are singletons and the top ten take approximately 4%. This rearrangement joins TRBV10-1 to TRBJ2-3, with no clear D. The sample was CXCR5+ CD38- circulating T follicular helper cells from blood, taken 7 days after influenza vaccination. Documented subset: circulating Tfh, non-naive CD4+CXCR5+PD-1+ (ICOS+CD38+ or ICOS-CD38-). The clonotype originates from an adult who received the influenza vaccine. CDR3 DNA sequence: TGCGCCAGCAGTGAGACTCAAATCTATACAGATACGCAGTATTTT. Translation: CASSETQIYTDTQYF.